These 17 T cell receptor beta chains originate from one sample sequenced in a study of blood T cell repertoires in COVID-19. Libraries were prepared by immunoSEQ multiplex PCR; TCRdb keeps only in-frame clonotypes and omits some of them. The sample carries 100,000 or so clones, 75% to 85% recorded once. The specimen was peripheral blood. The receptors were gathered from a woman aged 65 to 85 with acute or convalescent COVID-19.

V is TRBV9 and J is TRBJ2-3; D might be TRBD1 (6 bases). This CDR3 contains 15 residues. Germline CDR1 SGDLS, CDR2 YYNGEE. V lost 0 bases to trimming and J lost 5 bases, with 13 bases between them. CDR3 nucleotide sequence: TGTGCCAGCAGCGTAGGGTGGGGGCGAGAAGATACGCAGTATTTT. Protein sequence: CASSVGWGREDTQYF.

The rearrangement links TRBV9 to TRBJ2-5, with 8 bases matching TRBD1. This CDR3 region has 14 residues. Per germline, CDR1 SGDLS and CDR2 YYNGEE. V dropped 0 bases and J dropped 4; count of bases not matched to a gene: 2. The CDR3 sequence: CASSVVGQGETQYF. CDR3 nucleotide sequence: TGTGCCAGCAGCGTAGTAGGACAGGGAGAGACCCAGTACTTC. The variable domain in full, completed from reference TRBV9 and TRBJ2-5, reads DSGVTQTPKHLITATGQRVTLRCSPRSGDLSVYWYQQSLDQGLQFLIQYYNGEERAKGNILERFSAQQFPDLHSELNLSSLELGDSALYFCASSVVGQGETQYFGPGTRLLVL.

This clone was counted a single time. The rearrangement uses TRBV5-1 and TRBJ1-1, with a possible D match to TRBD1 (5 bases). The germline V gene encodes CDR1 SGHRS and CDR2 YFSETQ. This CDR3 spans 13 amino acids. V was cut by 1 base and J by 4 bases, with 8 bases left in between. The chain's CDR3 is CASSLWRGTEAFF. In nucleotides, the CDR3 is TGCGCCAGCAGCTTGTGGAGGGGCACTGAAGCTTTCTTT.

The V call is TRBV7-9, the J call TRBJ2-1; TRBD2 matches 8 bases. The V and J ends lost 6 bases and 6 bases, in that order; junction bases with no gene match: 10. CDR1 is SEHNR, CDR2 FQNEAQ, per germline (reference sequence). The CDR3 length is 15 residues. The CDR3 DNA follows: TGTGCCAGCAGGCTCCGGGAGGGCCAGTCCAATGAGCAGTTCTTC. It is translated as CASRLREGQSNEQFF.

The chain joins TRBV5-6 to TRBJ1-2; D is uncertain. Deletions cut 4 bases from V and 4 bases from J, with 17 bases between. This CDR3 contains 15 residues. Germline V gene data show CDR1 as SGHDT and CDR2 as YYEEEE. The CDR3 loop is CASSHGGERGYGYTF. Here the CDR3 DNA reads TGTGCCAGCAGCCACGGCGGCGAGCGAGGCTATGGCTACACCTTC.

The J gene is TRBJ2-2, the V gene TRBV28, with D possibly being TRBD1 (6 bases). The CDR3 contains 19 residues. Germline-derived CDR1 and CDR2 are MDHEN and SYDVKM. Trimming removed 5 bases at V and 3 bases at J, with 25 bases between. CDR3 region: CASSIGLGTPQGYTGELFF. DNA for the CDR3: TGTGCCAGCAGTATTGGACTTGGGACACCCCAGGGATACACCGGGGAGCTGTTTTTT.

This chain connects TRBV7-8 to TRBJ2-7; tentatively, D is TRBD2 (6 bases). Germline loops: CDR1 SGHVS, CDR2 FQNEAQ. The germline V and J ends were trimmed by 5 bases and 5 bases, with 16 bases remaining between them. This CDR3 contains 14 residues. CDR3 sequence (DNA): TGTGCCAGCAGCCCCGGACGGAGGGGACACGAGCAGTACTTC. It codes for CASSPGRRGHEQYF.

This chain joins TRBV12-5 and TRBJ2-1; TRBD2 aligns across 11 bases. Germline V gene sequence: CDR1 LGHNT, CDR2 FRNRAP. The V gene end was trimmed by 5 bases and the J gene end by 6 bases; junction bases not matched to a gene: 15. The CDR3 is made up of 18 amino acids. CDR3 loop: CASGPSGVLAGGINEQFF. CDR3 DNA: TGTGCTAGTGGTCCCTCCGGGGTATTAGCGGGGGGGATCAATGAGCAGTTCTTC.

The table lists this clone with a few counts. This sequence joins TRBV30 and TRBJ1-6, with TRBD1 matching 8 bases. J gave up 7 bases and V 3 bases, and 8 bases lay outside the gene matches. Germline-derived CDR1 and CDR2 are GTSNPN and SVGIG (reference sequence). The CDR3 consists of 15 residues. CDR3 nucleotides: TGTGCCTGGAGCCGGACAGGGAGGACGAATTCACCCCTCCACTTT. Translation gives CAWSRTGRTNSPLHF.

This chain connects TRBV28 to TRBJ1-6, with 9 bases matching TRBD1. Unmatched junction bases numbered 10, after V lost 7 bases and J lost 6 bases. Germline CDR1 MDHEN, CDR2 SYDVKM. The CDR3 runs to 16 residues. The CDR3 coding sequence is TGTGCCAGCACAGCACAGGGGGCGCTCGGTAATTCACCCCTCCACTTT. The encoded protein is CASTAQGALGNSPLHF.

The rearrangement links TRBV12-3 or TRBV12-4 to TRBJ1-4, with D uncertain. The CDR3 runs to 13 residues. With 4 bases removed from V and 8 bases from J, the gap between germline ends came to 11 bases. The CDR3 DNA sequence: TGTGCCAGCAGTTCCTACCCTCCCGAAAAACTGTTTTTT. It is translated as CASSSYPPEKLFF.

The chain recombines TRBV30 with TRBJ2-7, with D possibly being TRBD1 (6 bases). The germline gives CDR1 GTSNPN, CDR2 SVGIG (reference sequence). V was trimmed by 2 bases and J by 6 bases, leaving 8 bases between them. The CDR3 is made up of 11 amino acids. CDR3 sequence: CAWSNRVEQYF. The CDR3 region has the DNA TGTGCCTGGAGTAACAGGGTCGAGCAGTACTTC.

The chain couples TRBV6-4 to TRBJ2-1, with a tentative D call TRBD2 (5 bases). The CDR3 spans 13 residues. The germline gives CDR1 MRHNA, CDR2 SNTAGT. The V end was cut by 6 bases, the J end by 9 bases, with 15 bases between. This CDR3 reads CASRNPQRGEQFF. The CDR3 DNA reads as TGTGCCAGCAGAAACCCCCAACGGGGTGAGCAGTTCTTC.

The CDR3, as DNA: TGTGCCAGCAGGCCACAAGACAGGGAGAATTCACCCCTCCACTTT. Translating it yields CASRPQDRENSPLHF. The chain joins TRBV6-5 to TRBJ1-6, with 7 positions matching TRBD1. This CDR3 is 15 amino acids long. CDR1 and CDR2 (germline): MNHEY, SVGAGI. V shed 6 bases and J 7 bases; nucleotides not matched to a gene: 9.

This clone appeared a few times. This chain links TRBV6-2 or TRBV6-3 with TRBJ2-2, with 8 bases that match TRBD1. The CDR3 totals 16 residues. Per the germline V gene, CDR1 is MNHEY and CDR2 is SVGEGT. The trim removed 1 base at V and 3 bases at J, leaving 4 bases unmatched. CDR3 loop: CASSYFTGGDTGELFF. The CDR3 region has the DNA TGTGCCAGCAGTTACTTCACAGGGGGTGACACCGGGGAGCTGTTTTTT.

The rearrangement links TRBV5-1 to TRBJ2-2, with 8 nucleotides matching TRBD1. Per germline, CDR1 SGHRS and CDR2 YFSETQ. There are 15 residues in the CDR3. Trimming removed 3 bases from V and 1 base from J; junction bases left unmatched: 2. The CDR3 loop is CASSSGTGNTGELFF. For the CDR3, the DNA is TGCGCCAGCAGCTCCGGGACAGGGAACACCGGGGAGCTGTTTTTT.

The gene calls are TRBV29-1 and TRBJ2-5; the match to TRBD2 covers 7 bases. The germline CDR1 and CDR2 sequences are SQVTM and ANQGSEA. The length of the CDR3 is 12 residues. Trimming cost V 7 bases and J 7 bases; bases outside gene matches: 9. The CDR3 loop reads CSGGTMGGTQYF. CDR3 sequence (DNA): TGCAGCGGGGGGACTATGGGAGGGACCCAGTACTTC.